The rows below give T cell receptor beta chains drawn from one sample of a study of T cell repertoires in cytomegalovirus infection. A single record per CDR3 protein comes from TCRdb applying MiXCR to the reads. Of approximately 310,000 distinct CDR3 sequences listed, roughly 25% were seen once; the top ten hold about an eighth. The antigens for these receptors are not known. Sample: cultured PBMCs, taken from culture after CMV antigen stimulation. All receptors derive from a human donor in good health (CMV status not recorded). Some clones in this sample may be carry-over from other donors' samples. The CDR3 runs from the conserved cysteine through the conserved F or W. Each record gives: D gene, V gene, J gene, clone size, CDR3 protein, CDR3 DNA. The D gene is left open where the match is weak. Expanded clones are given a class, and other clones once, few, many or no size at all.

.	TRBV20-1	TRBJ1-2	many	CSASERQIDYGYTF	TGCAGTGCTAGTGAACGACAGATAGACTATGGCTACACCTTC
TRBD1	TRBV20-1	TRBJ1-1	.	CSARQGNTEAFF	TGCAGTGCTCGACAGGGGAACACTGAAGCTTTCTTT
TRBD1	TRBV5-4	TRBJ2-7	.	CASSLGSTGAEQYF	TGTGCCAGCAGCCTCGGGTCGACAGGGGCCGAGCAGTACTTC
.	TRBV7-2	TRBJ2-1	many	CASSLYLPRGDEQFF	TGTGCCAGCAGCTTATATCTCCCCCGGGGTGATGAGCAGTTCTTC
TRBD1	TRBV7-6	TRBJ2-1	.	CASSHRGPSGNEQFF	TGTGCCAGCAGCCACAGGGGGCCATCTGGGAATGAGCAGTTCTTC
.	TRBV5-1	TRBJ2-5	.	CASSPSGESRETQYF	TGCGCCAGCAGCCCCTCCGGGGAGTCGCGGGAGACCCAGTACTTC
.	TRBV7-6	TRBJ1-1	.	CASSLELTEAFF	TGTGCCAGCAGCTTAGAGTTAACTGAAGCTTTCTTT
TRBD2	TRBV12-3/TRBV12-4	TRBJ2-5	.	CASSMRRGRGSETQYF	TGTGCCAGCAGTATGCGGCGCGGGAGGGGGAGTGAGACCCAGTACTTC
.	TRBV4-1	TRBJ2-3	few	CASSQDGHLFSTDTQYF	TGCGCCAGCAGCCAAGATGGACACCTATTCTCCACAGATACGCAGTATTTT
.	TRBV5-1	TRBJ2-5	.	CASSPGPVETQYF	TGCGCCAGCAGCCCCGGGCCGGTGGAGACCCAGTACTTC
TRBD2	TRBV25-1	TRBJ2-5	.	CASRVAGGQETQYF	TGTGCCAGCAGAGTAGCGGGAGGCCAAGAGACCCAGTACTTC
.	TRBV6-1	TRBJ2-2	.	CASSGLGVGELFF	TGTGCCAGCAGTGGACTAGGCGTCGGGGAGCTGTTTTTT
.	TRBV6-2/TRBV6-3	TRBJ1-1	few	CASSYSADEAFF	TGTGCCAGCAGTTACTCGGCGGACGAAGCTTTCTTT
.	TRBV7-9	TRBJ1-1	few	CASSTHSHATEAFF	TGTGCCAGCAGCACACACTCCCACGCGACTGAAGCTTTCTTT
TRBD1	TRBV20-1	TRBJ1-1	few	CSASTGGKNTEAFF	TGCAGTGCCTCTACAGGGGGCAAAAACACTGAAGCTTTCTTT
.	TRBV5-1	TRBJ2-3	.	CASSWQSSTDTQYF	TGCGCCAGCAGCTGGCAATCTAGCACAGATACGCAGTATTTT
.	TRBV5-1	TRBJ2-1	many	CASSLRQTSSYNEQFF	TGCGCCAGCAGCTTACGGCAGACGAGCTCCTACAATGAGCAGTTCTTC
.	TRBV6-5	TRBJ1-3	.	CASSSTGHSGNTLYF	TGTGCCAGCAGCTCGACAGGACACTCTGGAAACACCCTATATTTT
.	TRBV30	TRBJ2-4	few	CAYKRGRLDSQNIQYF	TGTGCCTATAAGAGGGGTCGTCTAGATTCCCAAAACATTCAGTACTTC
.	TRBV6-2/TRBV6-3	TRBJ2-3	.	CASSSFTSFGTTDTQYF	TGTGCCAGCAGTTCCTTTACTAGCTTTGGAACCACAGATACGCAGTATTTT
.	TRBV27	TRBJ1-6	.	CASRRVLIDTYNSPLHF	TGTGCCAGCAGAAGAGTCCTAATCGACACTTATAATTCACCCCTCCACTTT
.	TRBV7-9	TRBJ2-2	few	CASSPHEVRTGELFF	TGTGCCAGCAGCCCTCACGAGGTCCGGACCGGGGAGCTGTTTTTT
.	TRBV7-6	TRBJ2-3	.	CASSWGNTGTDTQYF	TGTGCCAGCAGCTGGGGGAATACCGGCACAGATACGCAGTATTTT
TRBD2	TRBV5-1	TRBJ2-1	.	CASSPSGRGDEQFF	TGCGCCAGCAGCCCAAGCGGGAGGGGTGATGAGCAGTTCTTC
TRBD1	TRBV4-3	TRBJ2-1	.	CASSQRSDRRAGDEQFF	TGCGCCAGCAGCCAACGATCGGACAGGCGGGCGGGCGATGAGCAGTTCTTC
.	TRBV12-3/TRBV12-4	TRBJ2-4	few	CASSLESGVHRIQYF	TGTGCCAGCAGTTTAGAGTCAGGCGTTCATAGGATTCAGTACTTC
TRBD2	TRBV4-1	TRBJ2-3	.	CASSQTRTSADTQYF	TGCGCCAGCAGCCAGACCCGGACTAGCGCAGATACGCAGTATTTT
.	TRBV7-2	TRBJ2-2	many	CASSLRLGISNTGELFF	TGTGCCAGCAGCTTAAGGTTAGGGATTTCGAACACCGGGGAGCTGTTTTTT
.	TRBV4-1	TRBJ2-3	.	CASSQGSSTDTQYF	TGCGCCAGCAGCCAAGGATCAAGCACAGATACGCAGTATTTT
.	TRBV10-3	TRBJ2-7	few	CANAQGRTEQYF	TGTGCCAACGCTCAAGGGAGGACCGAGCAGTACTTC
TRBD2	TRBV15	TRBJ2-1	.	CATSRGLGLAGANEQFF	TGTGCCACCAGCAGAGGCCTTGGACTAGCGGGAGCCAATGAGCAGTTCTTC
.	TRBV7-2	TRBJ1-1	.	CASSLEQGLGEAFF	TGTGCCAGCAGCTTAGAGCAGGGTCTGGGTGAAGCTTTCTTT
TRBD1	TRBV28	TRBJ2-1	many	CASSSGQAVSYNEQFF	TGTGCCAGCAGTTCGGGACAGGCCGTTTCCTACAATGAGCAGTTCTTC
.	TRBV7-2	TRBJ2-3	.	CASSLAVSTDTQYF	TGTGCCAGCAGCTTAGCGGTTAGCACAGATACGCAGTATTTT
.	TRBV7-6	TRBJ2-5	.	CASRGRGQETQYF	TGTGCCAGCAGGGGCAGGGGACAAGAGACCCAGTACTTC
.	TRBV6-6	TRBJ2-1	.	CASSASGTEQFF	TGTGCCAGCAGTGCCTCCGGGACAGAGCAGTTCTTC
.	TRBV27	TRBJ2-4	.	CASKVTGGGIQYF	TGTGCCAGCAAGGTGACAGGTGGTGGCATTCAGTACTTC
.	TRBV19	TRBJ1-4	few	CASSTRLGGGEKLFF	TGTGCCAGTAGTACTCGACTGGGAGGCGGTGAAAAACTGTTTTTT
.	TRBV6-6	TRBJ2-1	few	CASSYEAGGDEQFF	TGTGCCAGCAGTTACGAGGCAGGAGGTGATGAGCAGTTCTTC
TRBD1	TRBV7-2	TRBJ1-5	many	CASSPTGRGNQPQHF	TGTGCCAGCAGCCCGACAGGGAGAGGGAATCAGCCCCAGCATTTT
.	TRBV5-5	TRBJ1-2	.	CASSTGGLGYTF	TGTGCCAGCAGCACCGGGGGACTTGGCTACACCTTC
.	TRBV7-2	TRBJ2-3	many	CASSLGAEPSTDTQYF	TGTGCCAGCAGCTTAGGAGCGGAGCCTAGCACAGATACGCAGTATTTT